The clone carrying this T cell receptor beta chain was counted between two and nine times. PCR was performed a second time for roughly 7 to 12 cycles using a sample-barcoded 5' primer and a J-beta primer mix. Each cDNA molecule carried a tag from a template-switch adaptor that contained 12 random nucleotides. TCRdb called the 5' RACE reads again in MiXCR, with one record for every CDR3 protein. Seen here are approximately 810,000 distinct CDR3 sequences, under 35% observed once, and the top ten hold approximately 15%. This CDR3 has 13 amino acids. CDR1 SQVTM and CDR2 ANQGSEA come from the germline V gene. V shed 6 bases and J shed 6 bases, with 18 bases lying between them. The sample is drawn from a study of blood T cells in healthy people across ages.

V usage is TRBV29-1 and J usage is TRBJ2-7; D possibly corresponds to TRBD2 (6 bases). The sequence was obtained from a woman older than 75 in good health. Specimen: blood. CDR3 DNA: TGCAGCGTAAGCGGGCGAGTACGAGGCGAGCAGTACTTC. Encoded protein: CSVSGRVRGEQYF.